These 24 T cell receptor beta chains came from one sample sequenced in a study of shared clonotypes between healthy human individuals (dated by TCRdb to 2020 to 2022). Library method: the immunoSEQ multiplex PCR assay. Sourced from immuneACCESS, this table was stored by TCRdb with only in-frame sequences that have V and J called. A share of the clones is absent; for the studies checked, an unresolved V gene accounts for under half, and the remainder has no known explanation. The sample contains about 2.4 million clones, 93% of them found a single time. Of the sample, 0.36% is held by the ten largest clones. Sequencing used naive CD4+ T cells from PBMCs. The sample's cell subset or site label, in plain terms: CD45RA+ positively selected. The receptors come from a man between 18 and 29 years old in good health. Some clones in this sample may be carry-over from other donors' samples.

The J gene is TRBJ2-5, the V gene TRBV25-1, with 7 bases aligning to TRBD1. The closer fit of TRBJ2-7 to the DNA end suggests the J call may be wrong. From germline, CDR1 is MGHDK and CDR2 SYGVNS. The CDR3 is 14 amino acids. DNA of the CDR3: TGTGCCAGCAGTGACCCCGGACAGGCCTACGAGCAGTACTTC. It yields the protein CASSDPGQAYEQYF.

The rearrangement uses TRBV2 and TRBJ2-1; TRBD2 aligns across 7 bases. The CDR3 spans 16 residues. In germline, CDR1 is SNHLY, CDR2 FYNNEI. J lost 0 bases, V lost 5 bases, and 7 bases had no gene match. CDR3 coding DNA: TGTGCCAGCAGTTCCAGACTAGCAAGCTCCTACAATGAGCAGTTCTTC. As protein: CASSSRLASSYNEQFF.

The genes are TRBV5-6 and TRBJ1-4; 7 nucleotides line up with TRBD1. The junction had 7 bases not matched to a gene; V was cut back by 4 bases and J by 4 bases. Looked up from germline, CDR1 is SGHDT and CDR2 is YYEEEE. The CDR3 has 15 amino acids. The CDR3 DNA is TGTGCCAGCAGCGACGCCGGGACAGATAATGAAAAACTGTTTTTT. This translates into CASSDAGTDNEKLFF. Complete variable domain (other parts from reference TRBV5-6 and TRBJ1-4): DAGVTQSPTHLIKTRGQQVTLRCSPKSGHDTVSWYQQALGQGPQFIFQYYEEEERQRGNFPDRFSGHQFPNYSSELNVNALLLGDSALYLCASSDAGTDNEKLFFGSGTQLSVL.

The J gene is TRBJ1-5, the V gene TRBV7-4; no definite D call. V lost 2 bases and J lost 7, with 3 bases in between. Germline lookup yields CDR1 SGHVT and CDR2 SQSDAQ. The CDR3 is 11 residues long. For the CDR3, the DNA is TGTGCCAGCAGCTTAATCCAGCCCCAGCATTTT. Translation gives CASSLIQPQHF.

The J gene is TRBJ2-7, the V gene TRBV28; tentatively, D is TRBD2 (5 bases). Germline V lookup: CDR1 MDHEN, CDR2 SYDVKM. The CDR3 contains 16 residues. The V gene lost 3 bases and the J gene lost 7 bases, with 22 bases spanning the gap. The CDR3 sequence: CASSFISGGAGLEQYF. CDR3 DNA: TGTGCCAGCAGTTTTATTTCCGGAGGCGCGGGCCTGGAGCAGTACTTC.

This clone was picked up one time. CDR3 sequence reads: CASSRGGDYGYTF. The CDR3 DNA sequence: TGTGCCAGCAGTCGAGGGGGGGACTATGGCTACACCTTC. The chain recombines TRBV6-1 with TRBJ1-2, with D perhaps TRBD1 (6 bases). Germline V lookup: CDR1 MNHNS, CDR2 SASEGT. Trimming removed 5 bases from V and 3 bases from J, with 10 bases in between. This CDR3 is built from 13 residues.

Concerning this clone itself: The same CDR3 arises from other DNA sequences in this sample as well. The V call is TRBV5-1, the J call TRBJ2-7; D perhaps matches TRBD1 (5 bases). This CDR3 is built from 11 residues. Per germline, CDR1 SGHRS and CDR2 YFSETQ. Trimming took off 4 bases at V and 3 bases at J, with 5 bases between the two ends. Here the CDR3 DNA reads TGCGCCAGCAGCAGGGGCTACGAGCAGTACTTC. Translation gives CASSRGYEQYF.

This chain links TRBV9 with TRBJ2-2; D is possibly TRBD1 (6 bases). This CDR3 has 17 amino acids. Germline-derived CDR1 and CDR2 are SGDLS and YYNGEE. Trimming cost V 4 bases and J 6 bases, with 22 bases left between them. This CDR3 reads CASSTSLPGTLPGELFF. CDR3 DNA: TGTGCCAGCAGCACATCGTTACCGGGGACACTGCCCGGGGAGCTGTTTTTT.

The V and J genes are TRBV5-6 and TRBJ1-2; D is unresolved. Trimming took 0 bases from V and 8 from J, leaving 8 bases between them. Germline V gives CDR1 SGHDT, CDR2 YYEEEE. The CDR3 contains 12 residues. CDR3 region: CASSLGSGGYTF. In DNA form, the CDR3 reads TGTGCCAGCAGCTTGGGTTCGGGGGGCTACACCTTC.

Here the CDR3 reads CASSSASYYSNQPQHF. As DNA, the CDR3 is TGCGCCAGCAGCTCGGCGTCCTATTATAGCAATCAGCCCCAGCATTTT. The chain recombines TRBV10-2 with TRBJ1-5; no clear D. The V end was cut by 6 bases, the J end by 0 bases, with 15 bases between. CDR3 length: 16 amino acids. Germline CDR1 reads WSHSY; CDR2 reads SAAADI.

The V gene is TRBV6-5, the J gene TRBJ2-7, with TRBD2 matching over 10 bases. Germline-derived CDR1 and CDR2 are MNHEY and SVGAGI. The CDR3 length is 16 residues. The V and J ends lost 2 bases and 2 bases, in that order; junction bases with no gene match: 6. CDR3 DNA sequence: TGTGCCAGCAGTTACCCAGCTAGCGGGGGCCCCTACGAGCAGTACTTC. Its translation: CASSYPASGGPYEQYF.

In this sample, this clone turned up once. The chain combines TRBV5-1 with TRBJ2-2; D possibly corresponds to TRBD1 (5 bases). There are 15 residues in the CDR3. Germline V gives CDR1 SGHRS, CDR2 YFSETQ. The V and J ends lost 2 bases and 0 bases respectively, with 8 bases between them. The CDR3 DNA reads as TGCGCCAGCAGCTTCAGGGCGTCGAACACCGGGGAGCTGTTTTTT. It specifies CASSFRASNTGELFF.

With respect to this clone: The identical CDR3 is also encoded by other nucleotide sequences in the sample. V and J are TRBV5-1 and TRBJ2-1; tentative D call: TRBD1 (5 bases). Between the trimmed V and J ends, which lost 0 bases and 4 bases, there was a span of 11 bases. The CDR3 covers 15 residues. Germline CDR1 is SGHRS and CDR2 is YFSETQ. The CDR3 coding sequence is TGCGCCAGCAGCTTGGGGGGCTCAGGGTACAATGAGCAGTTCTTC. As protein: CASSLGGSGYNEQFF.

V is TRBV5-6 and J is TRBJ2-7; the D is unclear. V lost 2 bases to trimming and J lost 6 bases, with 6 bases between them. CDR1 SGHDT and CDR2 YYEEEE come from the germline V gene. The CDR3 spans 11 residues. CDR3 sequence reads: CASSFQAEQYF. CDR3 DNA: TGTGCCAGCAGCTTCCAGGCCGAGCAGTACTTC.

The chain employs TRBV30 and TRBJ2-3; TRBD1 or TRBD2 may be the D gene (6 bases each). Germline values: CDR1 GTSNPN, CDR2 SVGIG (reference sequence). The germline V and J ends were trimmed by 8 bases and 2 bases, with 14 bases remaining between them. The CDR3 is 13 amino acids. CDR3 residues: CAGGGFITDTQYF. CDR3 coding DNA: TGTGCCGGAGGGGGTTTTATCACAGATACGCAGTATTTT. Full variable domain (rest looked up from reference TRBV30 and TRBJ2-3): SQTIHQWPATLVQPVGSPLSLECTVEGTSNPNLYWYRQAAGRGLQLLFYSVGIGQISSEVPQNLSASRPQDRQFILSSKKLLLSDSGFYLCAGGGFITDTQYFGPGTRLTVL.

This clone has only one observation. The gene calls are TRBV28 and TRBJ2-7; TRBD2 aligns across 10 bases. With 3 bases clipped from V and 7 bases from J, the junction kept 6 bases outside the gene matches. The CDR3 covers 14 residues. CDR1 is MDHEN and CDR2 is SYDVKM in the germline V gene. CDR3 sequence (DNA): TGTGCCAGCAGTTTGGCTAGCGGGAGTAAAGAGCAGTACTTC. This translates into CASSLASGSKEQYF.

J is TRBJ2-1 and V is TRBV5-1; 10 nucleotides align to TRBD2. This CDR3 contains 14 residues. Per germline, CDR1 SGHRS and CDR2 YFSETQ. With 5 bases clipped from V and 4 bases from J, the junction kept 3 bases outside the gene matches. The CDR3 DNA is TGCGCCAGCAGGATACTAGCGGGGTACAATGAGCAGTTCTTC. It translates to CASRILAGYNEQFF.

The V call is TRBV7-3, the J call TRBJ2-1; 8 bases are shared with TRBD2. The ends lost 5 bases at V and 6 bases at J; junction bases unmatched: 12. Germline V lookup: CDR1 SGHTA, CDR2 FQGTGA. The CDR3 consists of 16 residues. The CDR3 loop reads CASSKFLREGRNEQFF. In nucleotides, the CDR3 is TGTGCCAGCAGCAAATTCCTACGGGAGGGCCGCAATGAGCAGTTCTTC. Based on the CDR3 plus reference TRBV7-3 and TRBJ2-1, the full variable domain is GAGVSQTPSNKVTEKGKYVELRCDPISGHTALYWYRQSLGQGPEFLIYFQGTGAADDSGLPNDRFFAVRPEGSVSTLKIQRTERGDSAVYLCASSKFLREGRNEQFFGPGTRLTVL.

About this clone: This specimen includes other DNA sequences encoding the same CDR3. The chain carries TRBV28 and TRBJ2-5, with TRBD1 matching over 7 bases. CDR1 is MDHEN, CDR2 SYDVKM, per germline. Losses at the gene ends were 6 bases for V and 5 bases for J; bases not matched to a gene: 6. CDR3 size: 13 residues. CDR3 DNA sequence: TGTGCCAGCAGGCTACAGGGGAGCGAGACCCAGTACTTC. Protein sequence: CASRLQGSETQYF. The variable domain in full, with the rest retrieved from reference TRBV28 and TRBJ2-5, is DVKVTQSSRYLVKRTGEKVFLECVQDMDHENMFWYRQDPGLGLRLIYFSYDVKMKEKGDIPEGYSVSREKKERFSLILESASTNQTSMYLCASRLQGSETQYFGPGTRLLVL.

The rearrangement links TRBV18 to TRBJ2-7; D possibly corresponds to TRBD2 (5 bases). Trimming stripped 3 bases from V and 2 bases from J, with 23 bases between. Germline V lookup: CDR1 KGHSH, CDR2 LQKENI. This CDR3 region has 18 residues. DNA for the CDR3: TGTGCCAGCTCACCGTCCCGGTCCTTCAGCGGACCTCCCTACGAGCAGTACTTC. It translates to CASSPSRSFSGPPYEQYF.

The chain recombines TRBV18 with TRBJ2-5, with 9 nucleotides matching TRBD2. V was clipped by 3 bases and J by 3 bases; unmatched bases: 8. CDR1 KGHSH and CDR2 LQKENI come from the germline V gene. This CDR3 is built from 16 residues. This chain's CDR3 is CASSPMAGGPEETQYF. The CDR3 DNA is TGTGCCAGCTCACCTATGGCGGGAGGGCCCGAAGAGACCCAGTACTTC.

The genes are TRBV6-1 and TRBJ2-5; 11 bases match TRBD1. In germline, CDR1 is MNHNS, CDR2 SASEGT. V lost 7 bases to trimming and J lost 9 bases; unmatched junction nucleotides: 10. CDR3 length: 14 amino acids. In nucleotides, the CDR3 is TGTGCCAGCATTCTGGACAGGGGGCAGGGGGCCCAGTACTTC. Amino acid sequence: CASILDRGQGAQYF.

CDR3 DNA sequence: TGTGCCAGCAGTTACGTTGCAGGGAGCACTGAAGCTTTCTTT. This translates into CASSYVAGSTEAFF. The gene calls are TRBV6-6 and TRBJ1-1; D may be TRBD1 (5 bases). The CDR3 spans 14 residues. CDR1 and CDR2 (germline): MNHNY, SVGAGI (reference sequence). V lost 2 bases, J lost 4 bases, and 11 bases lay in between.

CDR3 in DNA: TGTGCCAGTAGTATATGGGGAGGGCTAAGCAATCAGCCCCAGCATTTT. Amino acid sequence: CASSIWGGLSNQPQHF. This sequence joins TRBV19 and TRBJ1-5; D gene unclear. This CDR3 has 16 residues. V was cut by 2 bases and J by 1 base, with 12 bases left in between. Per germline, CDR1 LNHDA and CDR2 SQIVND (reference sequence).